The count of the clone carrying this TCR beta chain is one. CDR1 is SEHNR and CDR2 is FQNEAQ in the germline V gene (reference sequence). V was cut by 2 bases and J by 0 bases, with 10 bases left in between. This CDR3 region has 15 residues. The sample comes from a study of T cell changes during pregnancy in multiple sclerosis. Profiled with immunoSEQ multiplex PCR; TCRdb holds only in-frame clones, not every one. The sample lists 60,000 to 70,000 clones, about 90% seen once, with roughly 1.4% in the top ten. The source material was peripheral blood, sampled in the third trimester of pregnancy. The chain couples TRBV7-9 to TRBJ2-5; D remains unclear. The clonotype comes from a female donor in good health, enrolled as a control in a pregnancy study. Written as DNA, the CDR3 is TGTGCCAGCAGCTTACTTAATGCGTACCAAGAGACCCAGTACTTC. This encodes CASSLLNAYQETQYF. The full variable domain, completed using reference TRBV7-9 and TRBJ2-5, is DTGVSQNPRHKITKRGQNVTFRCDPISEHNRLYWYRQTLGQGPEFLTYFQNEAQLEKSRLLSDRFSAERPKGSFSTLEIQRTEQGDSAMYLCASSLLNAYQETQYFGPGTRLLVL.